This TCR beta chain was observed in a study of T cells of healthy individuals (dated by TCRdb to the late 2010s). V gives up 2 bases and J gives up 2 bases, and the segment between their germline ends measures 15 bases. The CDR3 holds 16 amino acids from the cysteine to the phenylalanine. The CDR3 DNA has 48 bases and is translated from base 1. From the germline V gene, CDR1 is KGHSH and CDR2 is LQKENI. Library preparation used 5' RACE. The instrument given in TCRdb is Illumina MiSeq. In TCRdb, the public reads were trimmed at Q25 with fastp and aligned with MiXCR, with productive beta chains retained. Rows matching on CDR3 protein sequence are summarized as one entry with the most common DNA and genes. This sample has 41,000 or so distinct CDR3 sequences in its table, and approximately 4.5% of those were observed once. Jointly, the top ten make up more than 8% of the sample. This clonotype was recorded at least ten times. The clone's antigen remains unknown. No clone much larger than this one lies a single base away; base qualities are absent.

The rearranged chain carries TRBV18 and TRBJ1-2; TRBD1 is perhaps the D gene, given 6 matching bases. This receptor was taken from a human donor in good health. The CDR3 reads as follows: CASSPSRGNRNYGYTF. The nucleotides are TGTGCCAGCTCACCATCAAGGGGGAATCGGAACTATGGCTACACCTTC.